A single sample gave rise to the 5 T cell receptor beta chains below, sequenced in a study of blood T cell repertoires in COVID-19 (dated by TCRdb to about 2020). Preparation of the library involved the immunoSEQ multiplex PCR assay. The clones in this table, taken by TCRdb from immuneACCESS, are in-frame only. Not every clone is retained; where verified, under half of the shortfall comes from an unresolved V gene, and the cause of the rest is unknown. The sample table records fewer than 100,000 clones; around 86% of these occur just once. The ten largest clonotypes hold approximately 10% of the sample. Input material: peripheral blood. These receptors were taken from a man aged 45-65 years with acute or convalescent COVID-19.

DNA for the CDR3: TGCGCCAGCAGGGGACAGGGGGCAAAGTATGGCTACACCTTC. This sequence encodes CASRGQGAKYGYTF. The chain links TRBV5-1 to TRBJ1-2; 12 bases line up with TRBD1. Trimming removed 5 bases from V and 5 bases from J; junction bases left unmatched: 4. This CDR3 has 14 residues. Looked up from germline, CDR1 is SGHRS and CDR2 is YFSETQ. The whole variable domain, filled in from reference TRBV5-1 and TRBJ1-2, reads KAGVTQTPRYLIKTRGQQVTLSCSPISGHRSVSWYQQTPGQGLQFLFEYFSETQRNKGNFPGRFSGRQFSNSRSEMNVSTLELGDSALYLCASRGQGAKYGYTFGSGTRLTVV.

This CDR3 reads CASSPTDRGPGNQPQHF. Written as DNA, the CDR3 is TGTGCCAGTAGTCCGACAGACAGGGGGCCAGGCAATCAGCCCCAGCATTTT. This chain connects TRBV19 to TRBJ1-5, with 10 bases lining up with TRBD1. CDR3 length equals 17 residues. The V gene's germline CDR1 is LNHDA and CDR2 SQIVND (reference sequence). J was trimmed by 2 bases and V by 5 bases; bases with no gene match: 9.

The rearrangement uses TRBV7-9 and TRBJ2-2, with D tentatively TRBD1 (5 bases). V lost 8 bases and J 2 bases, leaving 9 bases between the germline ends. This CDR3 is built from 13 residues. CDR1 SEHNR and CDR2 FQNEAQ come from the germline V gene (reference sequence). CDR3 sequence: CASEDINTGELFF. The CDR3 coding sequence is TGTGCCAGCGAGGACATAAACACCGGGGAGCTGTTTTTT.

This clone was recorded many times. The chain is built from TRBV6-6 and TRBJ2-7; perhaps TRBD1 as D (5 bases). This CDR3 region has 13 residues. The V end lost 6 bases, the J end lost 2 bases, and 11 bases lay between the germline ends. CDR1 is MNHNY, CDR2 SVGAGI, per germline (reference sequence). CDR3 residues: CASRLQATYEQYF. CDR3 nucleotide sequence: TGTGCCAGCAGGCTACAGGCCACCTACGAGCAGTACTTC.

The chain has TRBV30 and TRBJ1-2, with D hard to call. The CDR3 totals 13 residues. The germline gives CDR1 GTSNPN, CDR2 SVGIG (reference sequence). With 5 bases removed from V and 7 bases from J, the gap between germline ends came to 17 bases. The CDR3 is CAWSPGLGVGYTF. DNA of the CDR3: TGTGCCTGGTCTCCGGGTTTGGGTGTTGGCTACACCTTC.